One sample yielded the 25 T cell receptor beta chains listed below, sequenced in a study of T cell repertoires in cytomegalovirus infection. Their antigen targets remain unknown. TCRdb reprocessed the reads via MiXCR and lists one record per CDR3 protein. The table lists some 560,000 distinct CDR3 sequences, under 45% of them singletons. Source: cultured PBMCs, taken from culture after CMV antigen stimulation. These TCRs come from a human donor in good health (CMV status not recorded). Some clones in this sample may be carry-over from other donors' samples.

This clonotype was seen ten or more times. The chain links TRBV7-2 to TRBJ2-1; D is unresolved. Germline values: CDR1 SGHTA, CDR2 FQGNSA. This CDR3 region has 12 residues. V lost 2 bases to trimming and J lost 4 bases, with 3 bases between them. This chain's CDR3 is CASSLNYNEQFF. CDR3 bases: TGTGCCAGCAGCTTAAATTACAATGAGCAGTTCTTC.

The V gene is TRBV6-2 or TRBV6-3, the J gene TRBJ2-1, with D possibly TRBD2 on 5 matching bases. The CDR3 has 14 amino acids. The germline V and J ends were trimmed by 5 bases and 10 bases, with 18 bases remaining between them. Per germline, CDR1 MNHEY and CDR2 SVGEGT. CDR3 protein: CASSEWGVAREQFF. The DNA for the CDR3 is TGTGCCAGCAGTGAATGGGGAGTAGCAAGGGAGCAGTTCTTC.

This clonotype has more than one count but fewer than ten. This chain links TRBV7-2 with TRBJ2-3; 8 nucleotides agree with TRBD2. Germline values: CDR1 SGHTA, CDR2 FQGNSA. Trimming cost V 6 bases and J 4 bases; bases outside gene matches: 6. The CDR3 is made up of 14 amino acids. The CDR3 reads CASRKAGVADTQYF. The CDR3 region has the DNA TGTGCCAGCAGGAAAGCGGGAGTGGCAGATACGCAGTATTTT.

The sample holds a few counts of this clonotype. CDR3 protein: CASSYSRTPQHF. The CDR3 coding sequence is TGTGCCAGCAGTTACTCCCGTACGCCCCAGCATTTT. The chain links TRBV6-6 to TRBJ1-5; no clear D gene. Trimming pared 0 bases from V and 9 bases from J, leaving 6 bases between. The CDR3 contains 12 residues. Per germline, CDR1 MNHNY and CDR2 SVGAGI (reference sequence).

This clonotype was counted only a few times. The genes are TRBV7-9 and TRBJ2-7; 9 positions agree with TRBD2. J lost 0 bases, V lost 5 bases, and 11 bases had no gene match. The CDR3 runs 17 residues. Germline V lookup: CDR1 SEHNR, CDR2 FQNEAQ (reference sequence). The chain's CDR3 is CASSTVSSGAHSYEQYF. The CDR3 DNA reads TGTGCCAGCAGCACAGTCTCTAGCGGGGCGCACTCCTACGAGCAGTACTTC.

This clonotype came up once. The chain is built from TRBV7-2 and TRBJ2-5; 11 nucleotides match TRBD2. The CDR3 runs to 17 residues. Per germline, CDR1 SGHTA and CDR2 FQGNSA. V gave up 5 bases and J gave up 5 bases; unmatched junction bases: 13. DNA of the CDR3: TGTGCCAGCAGCCTAACCCTAGCGGGAGGACCTGGGGAGACCCAGTACTTC. Translating gives CASSLTLAGGPGETQYF.

This clonotype was detected a few times. The chain has TRBV7-2 and TRBJ2-1; no definite D call. The ends were cut back, 6 bases at V and 1 base at J, with 10 bases in the middle. Germline values: CDR1 SGHTA, CDR2 FQGNSA. The CDR3 extends over 14 amino acids. In nucleotides, the CDR3 is TGTGCCAGCAGGGGATGGGAATCCTACAATGAGCAGTTCTTC. Protein sequence: CASRGWESYNEQFF.

This clonotype was seen only a few times. The chain combines TRBV18 with TRBJ2-3; TRBD2 matches at 10 bases. The CDR3 has 16 amino acids. Germline-derived CDR1 and CDR2 are KGHSH and LQKENI. V was pared by 6 bases and J by 3 bases, with 9 bases of the junction left unmatched. The CDR3 loop is CASSDLLAGVTDTQYF. The CDR3 DNA sequence: TGTGCCAGCTCCGATCTTCTAGCGGGAGTAACAGATACGCAGTATTTT.

The rearrangement links TRBV6-2 or TRBV6-3 to TRBJ2-7; D is ambiguous. Germline CDR1 and CDR2: MNHEY and SVGEGT. CDR3 length: 15 residues. Trimming stripped 0 bases from V and 3 bases from J, with 12 bases between. For the CDR3, the DNA is TGTGCCAGCAGTTACTCGGCGGCAGGCTACTACGAGCAGTACTTC. Translating it yields CASSYSAAGYYEQYF.

This clonotype was seen ten or more times. The chain recombines TRBV7-2 with TRBJ2-3, with D uncertain. V lost 4 bases, J lost 5 bases, and 7 bases lay in between. CDR3 size: 12 residues. From germline, CDR1 is SGHTA and CDR2 FQGNSA. The CDR3 DNA sequence: TGTGCCAGCAGCTATAGTTTAGATACGCAGTATTTT. It codes for CASSYSLDTQYF. Drawing the rest from reference TRBV7-2 and TRBJ2-3, the complete variable domain is GAGVSQSPSNKVTEKGKDVELRCDPISGHTALYWYRQSLGQGLEFLIYFQGNSAPDKSGLPSDRFSAERTGGSVSTLTIQRTQQEDSAVYLCASSYSLDTQYFGPGTRLTVL.

V gene TRBV5-1 combines with J gene TRBJ2-5, with D perhaps matching TRBD1 or TRBD2 (5 bases each). The CDR3 is 15 amino acids. Trimming took off 4 bases at V and 5 bases at J, with 18 bases between the two ends. Per the germline V gene, CDR1 is SGHRS and CDR2 is YFSETQ. The CDR3 nucleotides are TGCGCCAGCAGCCCACGGGACGCTTGGAGGGAGACCCAGTACTTC. It is translated as CASSPRDAWRETQYF.

In its sample, this clonotype was seen once. The chain links TRBV7-9 to TRBJ2-7; no definite D call. Trimming pared 4 bases from V and 2 bases from J, leaving 15 bases between. Germline loops: CDR1 SEHNR, CDR2 FQNEAQ (reference sequence). The CDR3 contains 15 residues. This chain's CDR3 is CASSSVSVRPYEQYF. The CDR3, as DNA: TGTGCCAGCAGCTCAGTAAGCGTACGACCCTACGAGCAGTACTTC.

J is TRBJ1-2 and V is TRBV3-1, with unresolved D. Germline CDR1 LGHDT, CDR2 YNNKEL (reference sequence). The CDR3 runs 14 residues. Trimming left V 4 bases short and J 8 bases short, with 17 bases between. Here the CDR3 reads CASSLYQAPGGYTF. The CDR3 DNA is TGTGCCAGCAGCCTTTACCAGGCCCCTGGCGGCTACACCTTC.

The V call is TRBV19, the J call TRBJ2-5, with 7 positions matching TRBD1. The CDR3 spans 12 residues. From germline, CDR1 is LNHDA and CDR2 SQIVND (reference sequence). The junction had 4 bases not matched to a gene; V was cut back by 8 bases and J by 4 bases. CDR3 nucleotides: TGTGCCAGTTACAGGGGCACAGAGACCCAGTACTTC. Its protein is CASYRGTETQYF.

There are many counts of this clonotype. The gene calls are TRBV7-2 and TRBJ1-2; 7 bases fit TRBD1. V shed 1 base, J shed 6 bases, and the junction held 8 bases outside the gene matches. The CDR3 runs to 15 residues. CDR1 and CDR2 (germline): SGHTA, FQGNSA. The CDR3 nucleotides are TGTGCCAGCAGCTTAGGAGTAGGGGGCCTTGATGGCTACACCTTC. Its translation is CASSLGVGGLDGYTF.

This chain joins TRBV11-2 and TRBJ2-1; perhaps TRBD1 as D (5 bases). Germline CDR1 reads SGHAT; CDR2 reads FQNNGV. V was clipped by 5 bases and J by 10 bases, with 21 bases between them. The CDR3 runs 15 residues. The CDR3 loop reads CASSPDAQGFWEQFF. DNA for the CDR3: TGTGCCAGCAGCCCCGACGCCCAGGGTTTCTGGGAGCAGTTCTTC.

This clonotype was seen only once. The V and J genes are TRBV12-3 or TRBV12-4 and TRBJ2-3; D call uncertain. The V end was cut by 5 bases, the J end by 5 bases, with 14 bases between. The CDR3 runs 14 residues. CDR3 sequence (DNA): TGTGCCAGCAGTACAGTCGGGTGGGGAGATACGCAGTATTTT. It codes for CASSTVGWGDTQYF.

The V gene is TRBV19, the J gene TRBJ2-7; D gene unclear. Trimming took off 5 bases at V and 3 bases at J, with 14 bases between the two ends. CDR1 LNHDA and CDR2 SQIVND come from the germline V gene (reference sequence). CDR3 size: 14 residues. CDR3 sequence reads: CASSSGLSFYEQYF. The CDR3 coding sequence is TGTGCCAGTAGTTCAGGCCTCAGTTTCTACGAGCAGTACTTC.

The V gene is TRBV2, the J gene TRBJ2-7, with 8 bases that match TRBD2. The trim removed 7 bases at V and 7 bases at J, leaving 9 bases unmatched. CDR1 and CDR2 (germline): SNHLY, FYNNEI. The CDR3 runs 13 residues. The CDR3 DNA sequence: TGTGCCAGCAACAGGGAGCGGGAGAGTGAGCAGTACTTC. This gives the protein CASNRERESEQYF.

The chain has TRBV7-2 and TRBJ2-1; no definite D call. The CDR3 extends over 14 amino acids. Germline CDR1 is SGHTA and CDR2 is FQGNSA. Trimming pared 0 bases from V and 8 bases from J, leaving 11 bases between. This chain's CDR3 is CASSLAWTADEQFF. CDR3 bases: TGTGCCAGCAGCTTAGCCTGGACCGCCGATGAGCAGTTCTTC.

This clonotype has more than one count but fewer than ten. This chain uses TRBV19 with TRBJ1-2, with D unresolved. The germline CDR1 and CDR2 sequences are LNHDA and SQIVND (reference sequence). Trimming stripped 3 bases from V and 4 bases from J, with 9 bases between. The CDR3 spans 13 residues. The CDR3 loop is CASSIPPTYGYTF. For the CDR3, the DNA is TGTGCCAGTAGTATCCCGCCTACCTATGGCTACACCTTC.

The gene calls are TRBV10-3 and TRBJ2-2; 7 positions agree with TRBD1. Looked up from germline, CDR1 is ENHRY and CDR2 is SYGVKD. CDR3 length equals 17 residues. V lost 6 bases and J lost 5; bases outside the gene matches: 15. The CDR3 protein is CAISHTGAPKGTGELFF. The CDR3 bases are TGTGCCATCAGCCACACAGGGGCCCCCAAGGGAACCGGGGAGCTGTTTTTT.

The chain is built from TRBV7-9 and TRBJ2-3; D gene unclear. The CDR3 is 14 amino acids. Trimming cost V 1 base and J 4 bases, with 9 bases left between them. Looked up from germline, CDR1 is SEHNR and CDR2 is FQNEAQ (reference sequence). CDR3 coding DNA: TGTGCCAGCAGCTTAGAGGCCATTGCAGATACGCAGTATTTT. Its protein is CASSLEAIADTQYF. Variable domain in full (rest from reference TRBV7-9 and TRBJ2-3): DTGVSQNPRHKITKRGQNVTFRCDPISEHNRLYWYRQTLGQGPEFLTYFQNEAQLEKSRLLSDRFSAERPKGSFSTLEIQRTEQGDSAMYLCASSLEAIADTQYFGPGTRLTVL.

This clonotype was found many times. V is TRBV28 and J is TRBJ2-5; no reliable D call. The germline CDR1 and CDR2 sequences are MDHEN and SYDVKM. The CDR3 extends over 10 amino acids. Trimming removed 8 bases from V and 1 base from J, with 2 bases in between. DNA for the CDR3: TGTGCCAGCGGCCAAGAGACCCAGTACTTC. It encodes CASGQETQYF. Complete variable domain (other parts from reference TRBV28 and TRBJ2-5): DVKVTQSSRYLVKRTGEKVFLECVQDMDHENMFWYRQDPGLGLRLIYFSYDVKMKEKGDIPEGYSVSREKKERFSLILESASTNQTSMYLCASGQETQYFGPGTRLLVL.

The chain is built from TRBV19 and TRBJ2-1; 12 nucleotides align to TRBD2. Germline CDR1 LNHDA, CDR2 SQIVND (reference sequence). The CDR3 spans 16 residues. V was clipped by 0 bases and J by 13 bases; unmatched bases: 10. The CDR3 reads CASSIDELAGGPTQFF. The CDR3 DNA reads TGTGCCAGTAGTATAGATGAACTAGCGGGGGGTCCAACCCAGTTCTTC.